The entry below describes one T cell receptor beta chain. The sample originates from a study of blood T cell repertoires in COVID-19. Study-level information: The analysed material was cDNA or gDNA that came from T cells, B-cell-depleted T cells, or PBMCs.

The authors' processing: Nucleated cell number was recorded as an estimate derived from reference gene primer amplification. Libraries were prepared by immunoSEQ multiplex PCR; TCRdb keeps only in-frame clonotypes and omits some of them. V and J calls and clone size come straight from that table; D and trimming were deduced from the DNA. This sample has 50,000 to 65,000 clones; roughly 72% occur once, and the top ten carry approximately 5%. Those enrolled in Seattle joined during active infection and were followed longitudinally afterward. Germline V CDR1 and CDR2: SNHLY, FYNNEI. This CDR3 comprises 16 residues. The V and J ends lost 6 bases and 8 bases respectively, with 23 bases between them.

Sequences were obtained from peripheral blood. V usage is TRBV2 and J usage is TRBJ2-1, with D possibly matching TRBD2 (6 bases). This TCR derives from a woman in her seventies with COVID-19, enrolled during active disease. The CDR3 coding sequence is TGTGCCAGCAGATCGCCCGGAGCGGGCCCTGCTGATGAGCAGTTCTTC. It translates to CASRSPGAGPADEQFF.